The 15 T cell receptor beta chains reported below all come from one sample, sequenced in a study of T cell changes during pregnancy in multiple sclerosis. Using immunoSEQ multiplex PCR, the repertoire was profiled, and TCRdb retains in-frame clones only, with some absent. Of roughly 90,000 clones listed, over 85% are singletons. The source was peripheral blood, collected in the first trimester of pregnancy. All receptors come from a female donor with multiple sclerosis, enrolled in a pregnancy study.

The chain employs TRBV5-1 and TRBJ2-1, with a possible D match to TRBD2 (5 bases). V lost 0 bases to trimming and J lost 5 bases, with 15 bases between them. The V gene's germline CDR1 is SGHRS and CDR2 YFSETQ. The CDR3 extends over 16 amino acids. CDR3 protein: CASSLAETGFHNEQFF. CDR3 nucleotides: TGCGCCAGCAGCTTGGCCGAGACGGGGTTCCACAATGAGCAGTTCTTC.

The V and J genes are TRBV7-8 and TRBJ1-2; D is undetermined. The CDR3 is made up of 15 amino acids. Trimming cost V 2 bases and J 7 bases, with 17 bases left between them. The V gene's germline CDR1 is SGHVS and CDR2 FQNEAQ. For the CDR3, the DNA is TGTGCCAGCAGCTTAAGTCGCGCGCAGAGCGGTGGCTACACCTTC. Protein sequence: CASSLSRAQSGGYTF.

This clone is a singleton in its sample. A read error may produce the germline difference seen at one junction end. The chain recombines TRBV7-7 with TRBJ2-1, with 7 positions matching TRBD1. Looked up from germline, CDR1 is SSHAT and CDR2 is FNYEAQ (reference sequence). The CDR3 is 14 residues long. CDR3 sequence reads: CASSLERPGGEQFF. CDR3 DNA: TGTGCTAGCAGCTTAGAGCGTCCAGGGGGTGAGCAGTTCTTC.

The chain joins TRBV7-9 to TRBJ1-2, with D perhaps matching TRBD1 (5 bases). CDR1 and CDR2 from the germline V gene are SEHNR and FQNEAQ (reference sequence). Trimming left V 6 bases short and J 0 bases short, with 14 bases between. The CDR3 is 15 amino acids. The CDR3 reads CASSTGGESNYGYTF. DNA of the CDR3: TGTGCCAGCAGTACCGGGGGGGAATCTAACTATGGCTACACCTTC.

The chain employs TRBV7-9 and TRBJ2-5; 7 nucleotides align to TRBD2. V shed 8 bases and J 0 bases; nucleotides not matched to a gene: 9. Germline V lookup: CDR1 SEHNR, CDR2 FQNEAQ (reference sequence). This CDR3 contains 15 residues. The CDR3 DNA reads TGTGCCAGCCGCCGGGCTAGCGGAAACCAAGAGACCCAGTACTTC. Its protein product is CASRRASGNQETQYF. Full variable domain (rest looked up from reference TRBV7-9 and TRBJ2-5): DTGVSQNPRHKITKRGQNVTFRCDPISEHNRLYWYRQTLGQGPEFLTYFQNEAQLEKSRLLSDRFSAERPKGSFSTLEIQRTEQGDSAMYLCASRRASGNQETQYFGPGTRLLVL.

The chain couples TRBV2 to TRBJ2-3, with D perhaps matching TRBD2 (6 bases). Germline assignment: CDR1 SNHLY and CDR2 FYNNEI. The CDR3 runs to 16 residues. Deletions cut 2 bases from V and 1 base from J, with 13 bases between. CDR3 DNA sequence: TGTGCCAGCAGTGAATTAGTTGGCGGGGGCACAGATACGCAGTATTTT. Translating it yields CASSELVGGGTDTQYF.

J is TRBJ1-6 and V is TRBV2; TRBD1 might be the D (6 bases). Germline CDR1 SNHLY, CDR2 FYNNEI. V was shortened by 3 bases and J by 8 bases, with 11 bases between the two germline ends. This CDR3 has 14 residues. For the CDR3, the DNA is TGTGCCAGCAGTGAGCGACAGGCATATTCACCCCTCCACTTT. This translates into CASSERQAYSPLHF.

This sequence joins TRBV19 and TRBJ1-2; 9 nucleotides line up with TRBD1. The trim removed 5 bases at V and 3 bases at J, leaving 10 bases unmatched. Germline loops: CDR1 LNHDA, CDR2 SQIVND (reference sequence). This CDR3 has 16 residues. The CDR3 loop is CASSPWDRVIDYGYTF. In nucleotides, the CDR3 is TGTGCCAGTAGTCCATGGGACAGGGTTATAGACTATGGCTACACCTTC. The full variable domain, in which reference TRBV19 and TRBJ1-2 provide the parts outside the CDR3, is DGGITQSPKYLFRKEGQNVTLSCEQNLNHDAMYWYRQDPGQGLRLIYYSQIVNDFQKGDIAEGYSVSREKKESFPLTVTSAQKNPTAFYLCASSPWDRVIDYGYTFGSGTRLTVV.

The CDR3 here is CASSPPQGLALETQYF. In DNA form, the CDR3 reads TGTGCCAGCAGCCCCCCGCAGGGACTAGCGTTGGAGACCCAGTACTTC. The gene calls are TRBV7-9 and TRBJ2-5; 10 bases align to TRBD2. Germline CDR1 SEHNR, CDR2 FQNEAQ (reference sequence). Losses at the gene ends were 5 bases for V and 5 bases for J; bases not matched to a gene: 11. CDR3 length: 16 amino acids.

This chain joins TRBV10-3 and TRBJ1-2; possible D gene TRBD1, 5 bases. Germline V gene data show CDR1 as ENHRY and CDR2 as SYGVKD. Trimming pared 11 bases from V and 1 base from J, leaving 8 bases between. This CDR3 has 11 amino acids. In DNA, the CDR3 is TGTGCCGTACAGGTTAACTATGGCTACACCTTC. Its translation is CAVQVNYGYTF.

The chain uses TRBV6-5 and TRBJ1-3, with 7 positions matching TRBD1. Germline V gene data show CDR1 as MNHEY and CDR2 as SVGAGI. This CDR3 spans 15 amino acids. Unmatched junction bases numbered 7, after V lost 0 bases and J lost 8 bases. The CDR3 loop is CASSYSGQPRDTIYF. CDR3 DNA: TGTGCCAGCAGTTACTCGGGACAGCCTAGGGACACCATATATTTT.

Only one count was recorded for this clone. This rearrangement joins TRBV5-6 to TRBJ2-4, with D possibly TRBD2 on 6 matching bases. The CDR3 is 12 residues long. Germline V CDR1 and CDR2: SGHDT, YYEEEE. The germline V and J ends were trimmed by 2 bases and 9 bases, with 9 bases remaining between them. The CDR3 sequence: CASSFFGGIQYF. The CDR3 nucleotides are TGTGCCAGCAGCTTTTTCGGGGGCATTCAGTACTTC.

The gene calls are TRBV6-5 and TRBJ1-5; D may be TRBD1 (6 bases). CDR1 is MNHEY, CDR2 SVGAGI, per germline. The V and J ends lost 6 bases and 3 bases respectively, with 15 bases between them. The CDR3 totals 15 residues. This CDR3 reads CASRTSGGANQPQHF. The DNA for the CDR3 is TGTGCCAGCAGAACCTCCGGGGGGGCCAATCAGCCCCAGCATTTT.

The chain carries TRBV6-5 and TRBJ1-5, with 8 bases identical to TRBD1. Trimming removed 6 bases from V and 7 bases from J; junction bases left unmatched: 11. The CDR3 is 15 amino acids. Germline CDR1 MNHEY, CDR2 SVGAGI. DNA for the CDR3: TGTGCCAGCAGCCTGGACAGGGACCATGAGCAGCCCCAGCATTTT. Translating it yields CASSLDRDHEQPQHF.

The chain carries TRBV9 and TRBJ2-7; maybe TRBD2 (7 bases). The CDR3 is 17 amino acids. CDR1 and CDR2 from the germline V gene are SGDLS and YYNGEE. The V and J ends lost 0 bases and 3 bases respectively, with 19 bases between them. The CDR3 nucleotides read TGTGCCAGCAGCGTAGCCCCGGCCGGGGGGCAGCTCTACGAGCAGTACTTC. This translates into CASSVAPAGGQLYEQYF.